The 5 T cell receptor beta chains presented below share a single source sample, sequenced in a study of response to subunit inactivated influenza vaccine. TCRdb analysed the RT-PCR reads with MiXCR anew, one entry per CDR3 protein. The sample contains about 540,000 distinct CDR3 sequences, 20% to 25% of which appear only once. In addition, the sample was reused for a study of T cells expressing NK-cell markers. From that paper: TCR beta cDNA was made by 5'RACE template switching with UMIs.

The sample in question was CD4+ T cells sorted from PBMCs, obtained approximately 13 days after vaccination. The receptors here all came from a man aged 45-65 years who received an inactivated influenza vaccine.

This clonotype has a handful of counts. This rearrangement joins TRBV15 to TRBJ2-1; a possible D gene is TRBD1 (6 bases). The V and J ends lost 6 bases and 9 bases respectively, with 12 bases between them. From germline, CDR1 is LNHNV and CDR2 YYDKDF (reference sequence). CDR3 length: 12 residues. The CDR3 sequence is CATSPQGFEQFF. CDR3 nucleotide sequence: TGTGCCACCAGTCCCCAGGGGTTTGAGCAGTTCTTC. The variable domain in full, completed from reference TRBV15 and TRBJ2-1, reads DAMVIQNPRYQVTQFGKPVTLSCSQTLNHNVMYWYQQKSSQAPKLLFHYYDKDFNNEADTPDNFQSRRPNTSFCFLDIRSPGLGDTAMYLCATSPQGFEQFFGPGTRLTVL.

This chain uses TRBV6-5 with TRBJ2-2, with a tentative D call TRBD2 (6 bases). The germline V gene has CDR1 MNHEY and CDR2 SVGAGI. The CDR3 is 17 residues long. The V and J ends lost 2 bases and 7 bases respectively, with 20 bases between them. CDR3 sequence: CASSYPTSGVRDGELFF. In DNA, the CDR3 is TGTGCCAGCAGTTACCCCACTTCGGGGGTTAGGGACGGGGAGCTGTTTTTT.

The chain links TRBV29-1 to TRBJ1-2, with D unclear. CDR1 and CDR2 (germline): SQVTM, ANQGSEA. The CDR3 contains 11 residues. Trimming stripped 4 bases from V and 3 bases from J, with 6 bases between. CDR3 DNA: TGCAGCGTTGGTCAGGACTATGGCTACACCTTC. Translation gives CSVGQDYGYTF.

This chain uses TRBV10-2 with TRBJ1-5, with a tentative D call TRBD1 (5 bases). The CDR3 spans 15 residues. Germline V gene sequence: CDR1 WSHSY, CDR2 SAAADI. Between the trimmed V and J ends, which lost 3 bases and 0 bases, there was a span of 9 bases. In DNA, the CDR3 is TGCGCCAGCAGTGAATCAGGGTATAGCAATCAGCCCCAGCATTTT. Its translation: CASSESGYSNQPQHF.

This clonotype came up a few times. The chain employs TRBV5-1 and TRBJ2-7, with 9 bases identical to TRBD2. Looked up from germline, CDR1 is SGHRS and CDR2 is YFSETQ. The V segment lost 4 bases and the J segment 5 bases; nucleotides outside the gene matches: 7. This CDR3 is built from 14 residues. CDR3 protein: CASSPGLASDEQYF. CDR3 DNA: TGCGCCAGCAGCCCGGGACTAGCTTCCGACGAGCAGTACTTC. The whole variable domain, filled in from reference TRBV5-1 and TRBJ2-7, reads KAGVTQTPRYLIKTRGQQVTLSCSPISGHRSVSWYQQTPGQGLQFLFEYFSETQRNKGNFPGRFSGRQFSNSRSEMNVSTLELGDSALYLCASSPGLASDEQYFGPGTRLTVT.